One sample yielded the 23 T cell receptor beta chains listed below, sequenced in a study of blood T cell repertoires in COVID-19. Here immunoSEQ multiplex PCR was the method, and the copy in TCRdb shows in-frame clones only, minus some. The sample shows 250,000 or so clones, 85% to 95% of them seen only once. The sample taken for sequencing was peripheral blood. These receptors were obtained from a man aged 25 to 45 with COVID-19, enrolled during active disease.

V and J are TRBV6-5 and TRBJ1-2; maybe TRBD1 (6 bases). V lost 4 bases and J lost 3, with 12 bases in between. This CDR3 contains 14 residues. Germline values: CDR1 MNHEY, CDR2 SVGAGI. The CDR3 loop reads CASSLAGVDYGYTF. CDR3 in DNA: TGTGCCAGCAGTTTGGCAGGGGTTGACTATGGCTACACCTTC.

The genes are TRBV7-6 and TRBJ1-6; TRBD1 matches at 8 bases. The CDR3 runs to 16 residues. Germline CDR1 and CDR2: SGHVS and FNYEAQ. After removal of 1 base from V and 11 bases from J, the junction contained 10 bases not matched to a gene. CDR3: CASSLETGQVRPPLHF. The CDR3 region has the DNA TGTGCCAGCAGCTTAGAAACGGGACAGGTTCGTCCACCCCTCCACTTT. The full variable domain, rest sourced from reference TRBV7-6 and TRBJ1-6, is GAGVSQSPRYKVTKRGQDVALRCDPISGHVSLYWYRQALGQGPEFLTYFNYEAQQDKSGLPNDRFSAERPEGSISTLTIQRTEQRDSAMYRCASSLETGQVRPPLHFGNGTRLTVT.

The V and J genes are TRBV30 and TRBJ2-1, with 9 bases fitting TRBD1. The CDR3 contains 14 residues. Per germline, CDR1 GTSNPN and CDR2 SVGIG (reference sequence). V dropped 3 bases and J dropped 5; count of bases not matched to a gene: 5. This chain's CDR3 is CAWRTGGRNNEQFF. CDR3 coding DNA: TGTGCCTGGAGGACAGGGGGTAGGAACAATGAGCAGTTCTTC.

This chain joins TRBV19 and TRBJ1-2; TRBD1 aligns across 11 bases. The germline CDR1 and CDR2 sequences are LNHDA and SQIVND (reference sequence). This CDR3 spans 15 amino acids. With V trimmed by 4 bases and J by 5 bases, 6 bases remained unmatched. The DNA of the CDR3 is TGTGCCAGTAGTAGGTTGGACAGGGGGCGTTATGGCTACACCTTC. This translates into CASSRLDRGRYGYTF. Drawing the rest from reference TRBV19 and TRBJ1-2, the complete variable domain is DGGITQSPKYLFRKEGQNVTLSCEQNLNHDAMYWYRQDPGQGLRLIYYSQIVNDFQKGDIAEGYSVSREKKESFPLTVTSAQKNPTAFYLCASSRLDRGRYGYTFGSGTRLTVV.

This clone has just a few counts. This sequence joins TRBV12-3 or TRBV12-4 and TRBJ1-2; D uncertain. With 10 bases removed from V and 2 bases from J, the gap between germline ends came to 14 bases. The CDR3 is made up of 13 amino acids. The CDR3 region has the DNA TGTGCCATCGGTCGGCAGGCCAACTATGGCTACACCTTC. It yields the protein CAIGRQANYGYTF.

The chain has TRBV19 and TRBJ1-2, with a possible D match to TRBD1 (6 bases). The germline V gene encodes CDR1 LNHDA and CDR2 SQIVND (reference sequence). The V gene lost 5 bases and the J gene lost 8 bases, with 21 bases spanning the gap. CDR3 size: 15 residues. DNA for the CDR3: TGTGCCAGTAGTCCCCGGCCGGACAGTTCAGGGGGCTACACCTTC. Translated: CASSPRPDSSGGYTF.

On this clone itself: Other DNA sequences of this sample code for an identical CDR3. This chain uses TRBV9 with TRBJ1-2; no reliable D call. The CDR3 covers 14 residues. CDR1 is SGDLS and CDR2 is YYNGEE in the germline V gene. V dropped 0 bases and J dropped 2 bases, with 8 bases sitting between them. CDR3 DNA: TGTGCCAGCAGCGTAGGGCAGGCCAACTATGGCTACACCTTC. The encoded protein is CASSVGQANYGYTF.

V and J are TRBV5-4 and TRBJ2-5, with 8 bases identical to TRBD2. The junction had 10 bases not matched to a gene; V was cut back by 5 bases and J by 4 bases. The germline CDR1 and CDR2 sequences are SGHNT and YYREEE (reference sequence). This CDR3 comprises 15 residues. CDR3 sequence (DNA): TGTGCCAGCAGAAAGCGGGGGCCGGGGGGAGAGACCCAGTACTTC. Translation gives CASRKRGPGGETQYF.

J is TRBJ1-6 and V is TRBV3-1 (or the pseudogene TRBV3-2), with 7 bases aligning to TRBD1. The trim removed 5 bases at V and 7 bases at J, leaving 11 bases unmatched. CDR1 and CDR2 from the germline V gene are LGHDT and YNNKEL (reference sequence). The CDR3 length is 16 residues. This CDR3 is CASSFGPGTANSPLHF. As DNA, the CDR3 is TGTGCCAGCAGCTTCGGGCCTGGGACAGCAAATTCACCCCTCCACTTT.

The chain has TRBV6-2 or TRBV6-3 and TRBJ2-7; TRBD2 is a possible D gene (6 bases). CDR1 and CDR2 from the germline V gene are MNHEY and SVGEGT. Trimming cost V 2 bases and J 6 bases, with 17 bases left between them. The CDR3 is made up of 15 amino acids. CDR3 DNA sequence: TGTGCCAGCAGTTACCCGGACTACCAGAGACTCGAGCAGTACTTC. This encodes CASSYPDYQRLEQYF.

This sequence joins TRBV9 and TRBJ1-1; 7 nucleotides agree with TRBD1. The CDR3 is 14 residues long. Per germline, CDR1 SGDLS and CDR2 YYNGEE. Trimming removed 3 bases from V and 4 bases from J; junction bases left unmatched: 6. CDR3 nucleotide sequence: TGTGCCAGCAGCGAAGACAGGGTGGGCACTGAAGCTTTCTTT. Translation gives CASSEDRVGTEAFF.

This chain links TRBV19 with TRBJ2-7; 7 bases map to TRBD2. The CDR3 consists of 14 residues. Unmatched junction bases numbered 2, after V lost 3 bases and J lost 0 bases. Germline CDR1 reads LNHDA; CDR2 reads SQIVND (reference sequence). DNA for the CDR3: TGTGCCAGTAGTATTAGCGGGTCCTCCTACGAGCAGTACTTC. Translated: CASSISGSSYEQYF.

The chain joins TRBV6-5 to TRBJ1-1; no clear D gene. The CDR3 is 13 residues long. CDR1 MNHEY and CDR2 SVGAGI come from the germline V gene. The germline V and J ends were trimmed by 8 bases and 9 bases, with 19 bases remaining between them. As DNA, the CDR3 is TGTGCCAGCGGGCCAAGTGGGTCACCTCAAGCTTTCTTT. Translation: CASGPSGSPQAFF.

V usage is TRBV12-3 or TRBV12-4 and J usage is TRBJ2-7; possible D gene TRBD1, 6 bases. V lost 4 bases and J 1 base, leaving 8 bases between the germline ends. This CDR3 is built from 13 residues. The CDR3 DNA is TGTGCCAGCAGTTCTGGACAGTCCTACGAGCAGTACTTC. Amino acids: CASSSGQSYEQYF.

This sequence joins TRBV5-1 and TRBJ2-3; 7 bases match TRBD2. Germline-derived CDR1 and CDR2 are SGHRS and YFSETQ. The V segment lost 7 bases and the J segment 4 bases; nucleotides outside the gene matches: 0. The CDR3 totals 11 residues. CDR3 bases: TGCGCCAGCGGGAGGGCAGATACGCAGTATTTT. As protein: CASGRADTQYF.

J is TRBJ1-1 and V is TRBV7-6, with D unresolved. V was shortened by 5 bases and J by 4 bases, with 11 bases between the two germline ends. Germline CDR1 reads SGHVS; CDR2 reads FNYEAQ. The CDR3 runs to 13 residues. The CDR3 loop reads CASSQSEGTEAFF. The CDR3 region has the DNA TGTGCCAGCAGCCAATCCGAGGGCACTGAAGCTTTCTTT.

J is TRBJ2-1 and V is TRBV4-2; tentatively, D is TRBD2 (5 bases). The CDR3 consists of 15 residues. CDR1 is LGHNA and CDR2 is YNFKEQ in the germline V gene. Trimming left V 0 bases short and J 5 bases short, with 11 bases between. The CDR3 DNA reads as TGTGCCAGCAGCCAAGATCTAGCCCCGCACAATGAGCAGTTCTTC. This encodes CASSQDLAPHNEQFF.

The CDR3 region is CASRDGGGSYEQYF. The CDR3, as DNA: TGCGCCAGCAGGGACGGGGGAGGGTCCTACGAGCAGTACTTC. The chain recombines TRBV10-2 with TRBJ2-7; 7 positions agree with TRBD2. With 6 bases clipped from V and 1 base from J, the junction kept 6 bases outside the gene matches. This CDR3 is built from 14 residues. Per germline, CDR1 WSHSY and CDR2 SAAADI.

This clone was seen once. J is TRBJ2-7 and V is TRBV7-6, with D possibly being TRBD1 (6 bases). This CDR3 is built from 14 residues. V was pared by 2 bases and J by 1 base, with 9 bases between. Germline V lookup: CDR1 SGHVS, CDR2 FNYEAQ. CDR3: CASSLSTGSYEQYF. CDR3 nucleotides: TGTGCCAGCAGCTTAAGTACAGGGTCCTACGAGCAGTACTTC.

The CDR3 spells CASSEYTGDNEKLFF. The DNA for the CDR3 is TGTGCCAGCAGTGAATATACAGGTGATAATGAAAAACTGTTTTTT. The rearrangement joins TRBV25-1 to TRBJ1-4; D possibly corresponds to TRBD1 (5 bases). V was cut by 0 bases and J by 4 bases, with 9 bases left in between. This CDR3 contains 15 residues. Germline CDR1 MGHDK, CDR2 SYGVNS.

The chain is built from TRBV7-9 and TRBJ1-4, with D possibly being TRBD1 (6 bases). The CDR3 extends over 15 amino acids. Between the trimmed V and J ends, which lost 5 bases and 3 bases, there was a span of 13 bases. From germline, CDR1 is SEHNR and CDR2 FQNEAQ (reference sequence). CDR3 region: CASSQSGGANEKLFF. The CDR3 nucleotides are TGTGCCAGCAGCCAGTCGGGGGGCGCTAATGAAAAACTGTTTTTT. The complete variable domain, with remaining parts taken from reference TRBV7-9 and TRBJ1-4, reads DTGVSQNPRHKITKRGQNVTFRCDPISEHNRLYWYRQTLGQGPEFLTYFQNEAQLEKSRLLSDRFSAERPKGSFSTLEIQRTEQGDSAMYLCASSQSGGANEKLFFGSGTQLSVL.

This clone has just a few counts. The J gene is TRBJ1-6, the V gene TRBV10-3; tentative D call: TRBD1 (6 bases). Trimming removed 10 bases at V and 5 bases at J, with 18 bases between. The CDR3 has 15 residues. Per the germline V gene, CDR1 is ENHRY and CDR2 is SYGVKD. The CDR3 sequence is CATDEQGNNNSPLHF. The CDR3 DNA is TGTGCCACCGACGAACAGGGAAATAATAATTCACCCCTCCACTTT.

This clone was counted only a few times. This chain joins TRBV19 and TRBJ2-5, with TRBD2 matching over 9 bases. Per the germline V gene, CDR1 is LNHDA and CDR2 is SQIVND (reference sequence). There are 17 residues in the CDR3. V shed 3 bases and J 4 bases; nucleotides not matched to a gene: 12. The CDR3 nucleotides read TGTGCCAGTAGTATCGGGGCTCGCGGGGGGGCAGGAGAGACCCAGTACTTC. Its translation is CASSIGARGGAGETQYF.